These T cell receptor beta chains were read from a single sample in a study of blood T cell repertoires in COVID-19. TCRdb's table, derived via immunoSEQ multiplex PCR, lists solely in-frame clones and lacks some. The sample has under 200,000 clones; roughly 80% are singletons. Sequencing was carried out using peripheral blood. The receptors were gathered from a woman over 75 with acute or convalescent COVID-19. The CDR3 runs from the conserved cysteine through the conserved F or W. The D gene is left open where the match is weak. Part of the rows lack a size; the others show once, few, many or a class for expanded clones.

abundance	v_gene	j_gene	d_gene	CDR3aa	CDR3nt
-	TRBV2	TRBJ1-4	TRBD1	CASNRDSREKLFF	TGTGCCAGCAATAGGGACAGCCGTGAAAAACTGTTTTTT
-	TRBV6-5	TRBJ1-2	TRBD1	CASMGQGARGYGYTF	TGTGCCAGCATGGGACAGGGGGCGCGGGGCTATGGCTACACCTTC
-	TRBV30	TRBJ2-5	TRBD2	CAWSSLAGVETQYF	TGTGCCTGGAGTTCGCTAGCGGGAGTTGAGACCCAGTACTTC
-	TRBV19	TRBJ2-1	-	CASSNPPGSYNEQFF	TGTGCCAGTAGTAATCCACCGGGGTCCTACAATGAGCAGTTCTTC
-	TRBV6-6	TRBJ2-3	-	CAIRFIATDTQYF	TGTGCCATCCGCTTTATCGCGACAGATACGCAGTATTTT
once	TRBV5-5	TRBJ1-6	TRBD1	CASSPTGLNSPLHF	TGTGCCAGCAGTCCGACAGGGTTAAATTCACCCCTCCACTTT
-	TRBV2	TRBJ1-5	-	CASRAFGGRVGQPQHF	TGTGCCAGCAGAGCCTTTGGGGGCAGGGTAGGTCAGCCCCAGCATTTT
few	TRBV5-1	TRBJ1-2	-	CASSSYTSLDDRPPAGGYTF	TGCGCCAGCAGCTCCTACACATCCTTAGATGACAGGCCACCTGCGGGTGGCTACACCTTC
-	TRBV10-2	TRBJ2-4	-	CASSSSRSIQYF	TGCGCCAGCAGTTCCTCTAGGAGCATTCAGTACTTC
once	TRBV19	TRBJ2-7	-	CASKREWVSYEQYF	TGTGCCAGTAAACGGGAGTGGGTTTCCTACGAGCAGTACTTC
-	TRBV28	TRBJ2-2	TRBD2	CASGLSGGFTGELFF	TGTGCCAGTGGGCTGAGCGGGGGGTTCACCGGGGAGCTGTTTTTT
-	TRBV18	TRBJ1-5	TRBD1	CASSPLQPAGTGSNQPQHF	TGTGCCAGCTCACCCCTCCAACCAGCCGGGACAGGAAGCAATCAGCCCCAGCATTTT
-	TRBV29-1	TRBJ2-5	TRBD1	CSGQGELETQYF	TGCTCCGGGCAGGGGGAATTGGAGACCCAGTACTTC
-	TRBV3-1/TRBV3-2	TRBJ2-4	-	CASSQAGIAKNIQYF	TGTGCCAGCAGCCAAGCAGGGATAGCCAAAAACATTCAGTACTTC
-	TRBV9	TRBJ2-3	TRBD2	CASSPSLSGGARGDTQYF	TGTGCCAGCAGCCCTTCCCTTAGCGGGGGGGCCCGAGGAGATACGCAGTATTTT
-	TRBV5-4	TRBJ2-3	TRBD2	CASSLRLAASTDTQYF	TGTGCCAGCAGCCTTAGACTAGCAGCTAGCACAGATACGCAGTATTTT
-	TRBV2	TRBJ2-7	-	CASKEGPSYEQYF	TGTGCCAGCAAGGAGGGTCCCTCCTACGAGCAGTACTTC
-	TRBV7-9	TRBJ2-2	TRBD1	CASSLAKDRVTGELFF	TGTGCCAGCAGCTTAGCGAAGGACAGGGTCACCGGGGAGCTGTTTTTT
-	TRBV6-6	TRBJ2-6	-	CASSIISSGANVLTF	TGTGCCAGCAGCATAATTAGCTCTGGGGCCAACGTCCTGACTTTC
-	TRBV18	TRBJ2-1	TRBD1	CASSPDRVKDNEQFF	TGTGCCAGCTCACCAGACAGGGTGAAGGACAATGAGCAGTTCTTC
-	TRBV6-2/TRBV6-3	TRBJ2-4	-	CASSPGTLESPAKNIQYF	TGTGCCAGCAGCCCCGGGACTTTAGAGAGCCCAGCCAAAAACATTCAGTACTTC